This T cell receptor beta chain originates from a study of a mutant IDH1 vaccine in newly diagnosed glioma. Overall study: Treated patients had a mean age of approximately 40 years and a sex split that was roughly 60% male and 37.5% female.

The repertoire was sequenced with immunoSEQ multiplex PCR; TCRdb's copy has only in-frame clones and lacks some. The data hold about 60,000 clones, with under 90% observed a single time. Time point meaning: week 11, during vaccination. Each dose of the vaccine consisted of 300 ug of mutant IDH1 20-mer peptide, with topical imiquimod. Newly diagnosed WHO grade 3 or 4 IDH1-mutant, ATRX-lost astrocytomas were identified in the donors. With respect to this clone: Its target is unknown. Compared with germline, one end of the junction differs, possibly owing to a read error.

CDR1 is LGHNA, CDR2 YSLEER, per germline. This CDR3 spans 15 amino acids. Source: PBMCs, taken from a glioma patient whose treatment included an IDH1 peptide vaccine. This TCR came from a man younger than 40 with glioma. The J gene is TRBJ2-4, the V gene TRBV4-3, with D possibly matching TRBD2 (6 bases). CDR3 DNA sequence: TGCGCCAGCAGTCAAGGAGGGACGGTCAAAAACATTCAGTACTTC. Residues: CASSQGGTVKNIQYF.